This T cell receptor (beta chain) came from a study of shared clonotypes between healthy human individuals. For the study at large: Used for every donor were three CD4 naive, three CD4 memory, two CD8 naive and one CD8 memory plate. Study-wide findings and caveats: Naive subsets generally had larger estimated richness than memory subsets.

Generated by immunoSEQ multiplex PCR, the TCRdb table keeps only in-frame clones and is missing some. Of 1.5 million to 2.5 million clones listed, roughly 94% are singletons. As concerns this clone: What it binds is unknown.

The CDR3 has 17 residues. With V trimmed by 1 base and J by 10 bases, 16 bases remained unmatched. Germline V CDR1 and CDR2: SGHVS, FNYEAQ. Only CD45RO-negative cells positively selected for CCR7 counted as naive CD8 cells, so terminally differentiated effector memory CD45RA+ cells were excluded. The source is a man between 18 and 35 years old in good health. The rearrangement joins TRBV7-6 to TRBJ2-1, with 7 bases identical to TRBD2. Sequenced sample: naive CD8+ T cells sorted from blood. CDR3 protein: CASSLESSGAPYREQFF. As DNA, the CDR3 is TGTGCCAGCAGCTTAGAGAGCAGCGGGGCACCATATCGGGAGCAGTTCTTC.